The 32 T cell receptor beta chains below come from one sample, sequenced in a study of cytomegalovirus exposure and HLA in healthy donors. The PCR ran on 60 Vbeta and 13 Jbeta primers. This table comes from immunoSEQ multiplex PCR, and its TCRdb copy is limited to in-frame clones, with some not included. The sample lists around 150,000 clones; around 10% were seen once. Material: PBMCs. The receptors stem from a male donor in good health and CMV-seronegative.

This clone was seen more than once but under ten times. The V gene is TRBV7-9, the J gene TRBJ2-7; a weak D match, TRBD1 (5 bases). CDR3 length: 13 amino acids. V lost 8 bases to trimming and J lost 0 bases, with 11 bases between them. Germline CDR1 reads SEHNR; CDR2 reads FQNEAQ (reference sequence). The CDR3 protein is CASGQGNSYEQYF. DNA of the CDR3: TGTGCCAGCGGCCAGGGCAACTCCTACGAGCAGTACTTC. The variable domain in full, with the rest retrieved from reference TRBV7-9 and TRBJ2-7, is DTGVSQNPRHKITKRGQNVTFRCDPISEHNRLYWYRQTLGQGPEFLTYFQNEAQLEKSRLLSDRFSAERPKGSFSTLEIQRTEQGDSAMYLCASGQGNSYEQYFGPGTRLTVT.

This clone was observed a few times. The chain has TRBV27 and TRBJ1-5; 9 positions match TRBD1. CDR3 length equals 19 residues. CDR1 is MNHEY, CDR2 SMNVEV, per germline (reference sequence). V shed 5 bases, J shed 3 bases, and the junction held 17 bases outside the gene matches. CDR3 region: CASSRSRRQGGAINQPQHF. The CDR3 DNA is TGTGCCAGCAGTCGCAGTCGCCGACAGGGGGGGGCTATCAATCAGCCCCAGCATTTT.

There are a few counts of this clone. The J gene is TRBJ1-4, the V gene TRBV5-1, with D hard to call. The CDR3 has 15 amino acids. Germline values: CDR1 SGHRS, CDR2 YFSETQ. V lost 2 bases, J lost 4 bases, and 12 bases lay in between. CDR3 residues: CASSFGQANNEKLFF. The CDR3 DNA reads as TGCGCCAGCAGCTTCGGCCAGGCAAATAATGAAAAACTGTTTTTT.

This clone was seen more than once but under ten times. The V gene is TRBV5-4, the J gene TRBJ2-7; TRBD1 aligns across 7 bases. The CDR3 loop spans 14 amino acids. V was pared by 2 bases and J by 1 base, with 3 bases of the junction left unmatched. The germline V gene encodes CDR1 SGHNT and CDR2 YYREEE (reference sequence). The DNA of the CDR3 is TGTGCCAGCAGCTTCCCGGGACAGTCCTACGAGCAGTACTTC. It yields the protein CASSFPGQSYEQYF. The entire variable domain, with the rest obtained from reference TRBV5-4 and TRBJ2-7, is as follows: ETGVTQSPTHLIKTRGQQVTLRCSSQSGHNTVSWYQQALGQGPQFIFQYYREEENGRGNFPPRFSGLQFPNYSSELNVNALELDDSALYLCASSFPGQSYEQYFGPGTRLTVT.

This clone was seen a handful of times. The V call is TRBV2, the J call TRBJ2-7, with 10 bases that match TRBD2. With V trimmed by 10 bases and J by 2 bases, 11 bases remained unmatched. The CDR3 consists of 15 residues. Germline CDR1 and CDR2: SNHLY and FYNNEI. The CDR3 sequence: CAKAHWTSGTYEQYF. The CDR3 nucleotides are TGTGCCAAGGCCCACTGGACTAGCGGAACCTACGAGCAGTACTTC.

The chain has TRBV28 and TRBJ1-5; no clear D. The CDR3 runs to 15 residues. V gave up 3 bases and J gave up 3 bases, with 12 bases separating them. Per germline, CDR1 MDHEN and CDR2 SYDVKM. The CDR3 loop reads CASSFRQAINQPQHF. CDR3 DNA sequence: TGTGCCAGCAGTTTCCGGCAGGCGATCAATCAGCCCCAGCATTTT.

The chain has TRBV20-1 and TRBJ1-2, with D unresolved. V was trimmed by 6 bases and J by 2 bases, leaving 7 bases between them. Looked up from germline, CDR1 is DFQATT and CDR2 is SNEGSKA (reference sequence). CDR3 length equals 11 residues. The CDR3 nucleotides read TGCAGTGCGCAAGAGAACTATGGCTACACCTTC. Protein product: CSAQENYGYTF.

The V call is TRBV5-1, the J call TRBJ1-1; D unresolved. Looked up from germline, CDR1 is SGHRS and CDR2 is YFSETQ. The CDR3 sequence is 12 residues long. The V end lost 4 bases, the J end lost 10 bases, and 14 bases lay between the germline ends. The CDR3 reads CASSLGGEGAFF. DNA of the CDR3: TGCGCCAGCAGCCTAGGCGGCGAAGGAGCTTTCTTT.

This clone has more than one count but fewer than ten. One end of the junction is discordant with germline, which a read error may explain. This chain joins TRBV7-9 and TRBJ1-5; a weak D match, TRBD1 (5 bases). Germline CDR1 and CDR2: SEHNR and FQNEAQ (reference sequence). The CDR3 totals 14 residues. CDR3 nucleotides: TGTGCCAGCAGTTTAGGACACAGCAATCAGCCCCAGCATTTT. It codes for CASSLGHSNQPQHF.

The chain has TRBV25-1 and TRBJ1-1; 8 bases fit TRBD1. The CDR3 has 17 amino acids. Germline V gene lookup returns CDR1 MGHDK and CDR2 SYGVNS. The V and J ends lost 1 base and 1 base, in that order; junction bases with no gene match: 8. This chain's CDR3 is CASSESTRQGTNTEAFF. DNA of the CDR3: TGTGCCAGCAGTGAATCGACCCGACAGGGGACGAACACTGAAGCTTTCTTT.

This clone was detected only a few times. The chain employs TRBV4-3 and TRBJ2-7, with TRBD2 matching 9 bases. CDR1 is LGHNA, CDR2 YSLEER, per germline. The V segment lost 4 bases and the J segment 5 bases; nucleotides outside the gene matches: 12. The CDR3 extends over 16 amino acids. CDR3 nucleotide sequence: TGCGCCAGCAGCCCATCTTTTGCGGGAGGGCCGAACGAGCAGTACTTC. Translated: CASSPSFAGGPNEQYF.

This chain connects TRBV6-5 to TRBJ1-5; the D is unclear. This CDR3 spans 13 amino acids. Trimming took off 2 bases at V and 2 bases at J, with 4 bases between the two ends. The germline V gene encodes CDR1 MNHEY and CDR2 SVGAGI. CDR3 region: CASSYRGNQPQHF. DNA for the CDR3: TGTGCCAGCAGTTACCGGGGCAATCAGCCCCAGCATTTT.

CDR3 residues: CASSLSGVQETQYF. As DNA, the CDR3 is TGTGCCAGCAGCCTTTCGGGGGTCCAAGAGACCCAGTACTTC. The chain couples TRBV11-2 to TRBJ2-5, with D perhaps matching TRBD2 (6 bases). Trimming removed 5 bases from V and 1 base from J, with 11 bases in between. The CDR3 covers 14 residues. Germline CDR1 and CDR2: SGHAT and FQNNGV.

The chain couples TRBV4-2 to TRBJ2-1; 12 bases line up with TRBD2. J was trimmed by 8 bases and V by 4 bases; bases with no gene match: 6. Germline lookup yields CDR1 LGHNA and CDR2 YNFKEQ. The CDR3 has 15 residues. The CDR3 DNA is TGTGCCAGCAGCCCGAGGACTAGCGGGAATCATGAGCAGTTCTTC. It codes for CASSPRTSGNHEQFF.

The gene calls are TRBV6-1 and TRBJ1-2, with 7 nucleotides matching TRBD1. Germline trimming cut 6 bases from V and 0 bases from J; bases unmatched to any gene: 4. CDR1 and CDR2 from the germline V gene are MNHNS and SASEGT. CDR3 size: 14 residues. In DNA, the CDR3 is TGTGCCAGCAGACTCGGGACAGCTAACTATGGCTACACCTTC. Residues: CASRLGTANYGYTF.

The V and J genes are TRBV5-1 and TRBJ1-4, with 7 positions matching TRBD1. V lost 3 bases to trimming and J lost 3 bases; unmatched junction nucleotides: 2. The CDR3 runs 14 residues. Germline V gene lookup returns CDR1 SGHRS and CDR2 YFSETQ. The DNA for the CDR3 is TGCGCCAGCAGCTGGAGGGGGCCTAATGAAAAACTGTTTTTT. Its protein product is CASSWRGPNEKLFF. The variable domain in full, with the rest retrieved from reference TRBV5-1 and TRBJ1-4, is KAGVTQTPRYLIKTRGQQVTLSCSPISGHRSVSWYQQTPGQGLQFLFEYFSETQRNKGNFPGRFSGRQFSNSRSEMNVSTLELGDSALYLCASSWRGPNEKLFFGSGTQLSVL.

This clone has more than one count but fewer than ten. The gene calls are TRBV28 and TRBJ1-1; D is perhaps TRBD1 (5 bases). Looked up from germline, CDR1 is MDHEN and CDR2 is SYDVKM. With 6 bases removed from V and 4 bases from J, the gap between germline ends came to 15 bases. This CDR3 region has 14 residues. This CDR3 is CASSNGGEATEAFF. The DNA of the CDR3 is TGTGCCAGCAGCAACGGGGGGGAAGCCACTGAAGCTTTCTTT.

This clone was observed a handful of times. The V and J genes are TRBV29-1 and TRBJ2-2, with 9 bases identical to TRBD1. The trim removed 3 bases at V and 6 bases at J, leaving 11 bases unmatched. The V gene's germline CDR1 is SQVTM and CDR2 ANQGSEA. The CDR3 extends over 16 amino acids. In nucleotides, the CDR3 is TGCAGCGTTGAGGTTAAGGGACAGGGTTTGGCCGGGGAGCTGTTTTTT. It specifies CSVEVKGQGLAGELFF.

In this sample, this clone turned up a few times. The chain links TRBV6-6 to TRBJ2-5, with D possibly TRBD1 on 6 matching bases. CDR1 is MNHNY and CDR2 is SVGAGI in the germline V gene (reference sequence). The ends were cut back, 2 bases at V and 14 bases at J, with 15 bases in the middle. CDR3 length: 12 amino acids. The CDR3 region is CASSYEGTSPYF. The DNA of the CDR3 is TGTGCCAGCAGTTACGAAGGGACATCCCCTTACTTC.

This clone showed up just a few times. This sequence joins TRBV5-1 and TRBJ2-7; 8 nucleotides match TRBD1. The CDR3 loop spans 15 amino acids. Germline CDR1 reads SGHRS; CDR2 reads YFSETQ. With 3 bases clipped from V and 0 bases from J, the junction kept 5 bases outside the gene matches. CDR3 coding DNA: TGCGCCAGCAGCTGGGGGACAGGAACCTCCTACGAGCAGTACTTC. Amino acid sequence: CASSWGTGTSYEQYF.

The chain has TRBV10-3 and TRBJ2-7; 10 bases align to TRBD1. V shed 7 bases and J 1 base; nucleotides not matched to a gene: 4. The CDR3 totals 14 residues. Germline lookup yields CDR1 ENHRY and CDR2 SYGVKD. This CDR3 reads CAIMRDRGSYEQYF. As DNA, the CDR3 is TGTGCCATCATGAGGGACAGGGGTTCCTACGAGCAGTACTTC.

The sample holds a few counts of this clone. The chain is built from TRBV28 and TRBJ1-2; D not certain. Germline CDR1 reads MDHEN; CDR2 reads SYDVKM. With 5 bases removed from V and 0 bases from J, the gap between germline ends came to 10 bases. The CDR3 totals 14 residues. CDR3 coding DNA: TGTGCCAGCAGTATCACAGCCACTAACTATGGCTACACCTTC. Encoded protein: CASSITATNYGYTF.

Only a few counts were recorded for this clone. This rearrangement joins TRBV19 to TRBJ2-6; no clear D. V was pared by 6 bases and J by 2 bases, with 11 bases between. The germline V gene encodes CDR1 LNHDA and CDR2 SQIVND (reference sequence). The CDR3 consists of 15 residues. CDR3 in DNA: TGTGCCAGTAGCCACGCAAGCGCTGGGGCCAACGTCCTGACTTTC. Protein product: CASSHASAGANVLTF.

V gene TRBV27 combines with J gene TRBJ2-7; D not resolved. Trimming removed 4 bases from V and 2 bases from J, with 12 bases in between. This CDR3 contains 14 residues. Germline CDR1 MNHEY, CDR2 SMNVEV (reference sequence). The CDR3 coding sequence is TGTGCCAGCAGTTCCACTGATTCGGCCTACGAGCAGTACTTC. This codes for CASSSTDSAYEQYF.

This clone was detected a few times. J is TRBJ1-5 and V is TRBV7-8; maybe TRBD1 (6 bases). CDR3 size: 14 residues. Trimming stripped 3 bases from V and 5 bases from J, with 11 bases between. CDR1 is SGHVS and CDR2 is FQNEAQ in the germline V gene. The CDR3 nucleotides are TGTGCCAGCAGCTTGGACAGAGATTATCAGCCCCAGCATTTT. Protein: CASSLDRDYQPQHF.

V is TRBV7-2 and J is TRBJ1-2, with no clear D. This CDR3 has 14 amino acids. Germline V gene data show CDR1 as SGHTA and CDR2 as FQGNSA. V was trimmed by 7 bases and J by 7 bases, leaving 19 bases between them. This chain's CDR3 is CASTPTGRLRGYTF. For the CDR3, the DNA is TGTGCCAGCACTCCCACCGGGAGGCTTCGTGGCTACACCTTC.

This clone came up a few times. The J gene is TRBJ1-1, the V gene TRBV28, with D possibly TRBD1 on 5 matching bases. Deletions cut 10 bases from V and 0 bases from J, with 15 bases between. The CDR3 runs to 14 residues. Per the germline V gene, CDR1 is MDHEN and CDR2 is SYDVKM. DNA for the CDR3: TGTGCCACCCTACGGGGGGGTCTGAACACTGAAGCTTTCTTT. Its translation: CATLRGGLNTEAFF.

The chain links TRBV29-1 to TRBJ2-5; 7 positions agree with TRBD2. The germline V gene encodes CDR1 SQVTM and CDR2 ANQGSEA. V dropped 6 bases and J dropped 3; count of bases not matched to a gene: 4. CDR3 length equals 12 residues. Written as DNA, the CDR3 is TGCAGCGTGCTAAGCGGGGAAGAGACCCAGTACTTC. This translates into CSVLSGEETQYF.

J is TRBJ2-1 and V is TRBV5-1; the match to TRBD2 covers 8 bases. There are 16 residues in the CDR3. The junction had 11 bases not matched to a gene; V was cut back by 0 bases and J by 9 bases. Per the germline V gene, CDR1 is SGHRS and CDR2 is YFSETQ. CDR3 DNA sequence: TGCGCCAGCAGCTTGGTGGGGACTAGTGGGCTCGGTGAGCAGTTCTTC. This encodes CASSLVGTSGLGEQFF.

About this clone: One end of the junction fails to match germline, which may point to a read error. Here the CDR3 DNA reads TGTGCCAGCAGCGGGCGATCCGGGACAGGGCCAATCTTT. Its translation: CASSGRSGTGPIF. The J gene is TRBJ1-1, the V gene TRBV7-8; 9 bases align to TRBD1. This CDR3 region has 13 residues. The germline CDR1 and CDR2 sequences are SGHVS and FQNEAQ.

The V gene is TRBV4-3, the J gene TRBJ1-5; D gene ambiguous. Trimming removed 0 bases at V and 6 bases at J, with 9 bases between. Germline assignment: CDR1 LGHNA and CDR2 YSLEER. This CDR3 is built from 14 residues. Here the CDR3 reads CASSQEWASQPQHF. The CDR3 DNA reads as TGCGCCAGCAGCCAAGAATGGGCAAGTCAGCCCCAGCATTTT.

This clone has a handful of counts. The chain uses TRBV28 and TRBJ1-1; 8 bases are shared with TRBD1. Losses at the gene ends were 5 bases for V and 5 bases for J; bases not matched to a gene: 4. The germline V gene encodes CDR1 MDHEN and CDR2 SYDVKM. CDR3 size: 13 residues. The CDR3 sequence: CASSPTGGTEAFF. The CDR3, as DNA: TGTGCCAGCAGTCCTACAGGGGGGACTGAAGCTTTCTTT.